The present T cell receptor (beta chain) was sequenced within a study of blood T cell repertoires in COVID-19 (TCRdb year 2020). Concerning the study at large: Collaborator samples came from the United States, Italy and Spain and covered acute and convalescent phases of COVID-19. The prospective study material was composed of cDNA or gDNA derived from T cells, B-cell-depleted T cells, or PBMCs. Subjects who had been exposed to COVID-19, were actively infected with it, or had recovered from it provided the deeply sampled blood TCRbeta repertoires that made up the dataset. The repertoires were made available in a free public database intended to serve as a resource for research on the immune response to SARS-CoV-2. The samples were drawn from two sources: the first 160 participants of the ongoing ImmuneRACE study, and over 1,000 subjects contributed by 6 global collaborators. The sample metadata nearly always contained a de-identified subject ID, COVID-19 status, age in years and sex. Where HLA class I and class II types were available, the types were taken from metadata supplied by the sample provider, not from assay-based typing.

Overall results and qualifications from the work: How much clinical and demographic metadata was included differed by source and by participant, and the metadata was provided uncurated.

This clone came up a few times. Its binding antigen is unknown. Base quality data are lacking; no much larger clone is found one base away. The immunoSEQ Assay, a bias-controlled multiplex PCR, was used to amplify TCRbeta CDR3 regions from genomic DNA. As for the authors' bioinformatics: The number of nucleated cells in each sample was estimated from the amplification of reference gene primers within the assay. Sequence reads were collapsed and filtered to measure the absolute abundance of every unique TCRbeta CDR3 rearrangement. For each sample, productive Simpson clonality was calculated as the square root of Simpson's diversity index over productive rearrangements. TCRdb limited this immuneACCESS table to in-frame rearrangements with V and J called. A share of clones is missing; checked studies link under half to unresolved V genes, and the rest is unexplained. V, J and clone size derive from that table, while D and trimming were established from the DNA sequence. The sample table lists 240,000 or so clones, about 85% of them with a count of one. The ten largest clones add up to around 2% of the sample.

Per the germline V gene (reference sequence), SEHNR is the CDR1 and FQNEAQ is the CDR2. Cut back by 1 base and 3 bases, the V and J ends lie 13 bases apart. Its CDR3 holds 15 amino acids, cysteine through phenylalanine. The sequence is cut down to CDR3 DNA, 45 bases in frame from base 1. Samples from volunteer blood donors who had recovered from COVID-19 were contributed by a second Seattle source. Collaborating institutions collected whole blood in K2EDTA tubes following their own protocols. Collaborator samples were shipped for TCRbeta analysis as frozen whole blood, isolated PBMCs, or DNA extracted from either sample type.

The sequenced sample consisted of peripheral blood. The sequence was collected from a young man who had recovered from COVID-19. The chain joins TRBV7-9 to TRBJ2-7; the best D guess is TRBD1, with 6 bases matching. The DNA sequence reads TGTGCCAGCAGCTTAGAGACAGGATCCCTCTACGAGCAGTACTTC. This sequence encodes CASSLETGSLYEQYF. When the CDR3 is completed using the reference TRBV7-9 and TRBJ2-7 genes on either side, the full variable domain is DTGVSQNPRHKITKRGQNVTFRCDPISEHNRLYWYRQTLGQGPEFLTYFQNEAQLEKSRLLSDRFSAERPKGSFSTLEIQRTEQGDSAMYLCASSLETGSLYEQYFGPGTRLTVT.